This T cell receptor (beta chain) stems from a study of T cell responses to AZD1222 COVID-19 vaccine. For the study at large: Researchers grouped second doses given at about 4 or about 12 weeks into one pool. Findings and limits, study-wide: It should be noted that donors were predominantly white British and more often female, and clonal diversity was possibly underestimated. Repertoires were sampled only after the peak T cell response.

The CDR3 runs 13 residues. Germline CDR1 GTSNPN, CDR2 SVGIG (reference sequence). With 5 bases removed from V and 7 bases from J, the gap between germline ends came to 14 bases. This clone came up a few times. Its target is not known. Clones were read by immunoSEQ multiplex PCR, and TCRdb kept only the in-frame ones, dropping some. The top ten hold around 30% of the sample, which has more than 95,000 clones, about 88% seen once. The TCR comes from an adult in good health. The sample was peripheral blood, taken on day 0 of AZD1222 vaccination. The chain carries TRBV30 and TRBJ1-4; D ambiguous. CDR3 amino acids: CAWVPNFGEKLFF. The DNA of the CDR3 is TGTGCCTGGGTCCCGAATTTCGGTGAAAAACTGTTTTTT.